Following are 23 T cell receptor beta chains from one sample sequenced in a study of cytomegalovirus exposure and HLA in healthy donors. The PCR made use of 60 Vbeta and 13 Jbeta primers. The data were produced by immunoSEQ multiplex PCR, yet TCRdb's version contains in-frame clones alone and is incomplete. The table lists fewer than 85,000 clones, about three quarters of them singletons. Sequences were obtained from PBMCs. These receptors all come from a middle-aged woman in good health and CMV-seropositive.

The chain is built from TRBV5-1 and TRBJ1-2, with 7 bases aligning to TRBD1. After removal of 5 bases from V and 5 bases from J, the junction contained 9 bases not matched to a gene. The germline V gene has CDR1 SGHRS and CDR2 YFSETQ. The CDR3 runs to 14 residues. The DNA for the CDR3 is TGCGCCAGCAGTTCGACGGGACAGCCTTATGGCTACACCTTC. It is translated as CASSSTGQPYGYTF.

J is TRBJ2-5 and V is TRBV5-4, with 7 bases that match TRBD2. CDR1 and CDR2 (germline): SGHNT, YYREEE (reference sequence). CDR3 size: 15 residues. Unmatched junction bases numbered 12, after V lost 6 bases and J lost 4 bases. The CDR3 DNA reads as TGTGCCAGCAAAACCGGGACCGGCGGGGGAGAGACCCAGTACTTC. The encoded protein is CASKTGTGGGETQYF.

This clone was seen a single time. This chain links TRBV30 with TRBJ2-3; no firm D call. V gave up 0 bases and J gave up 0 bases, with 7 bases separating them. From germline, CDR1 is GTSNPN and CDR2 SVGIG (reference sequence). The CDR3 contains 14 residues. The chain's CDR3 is CAWSVTASTDTQYF. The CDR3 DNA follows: TGTGCCTGGAGTGTAACAGCTAGCACAGATACGCAGTATTTT.

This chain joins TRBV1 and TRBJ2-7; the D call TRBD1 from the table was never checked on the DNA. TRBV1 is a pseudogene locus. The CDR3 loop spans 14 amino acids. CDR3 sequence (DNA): TGCACCAGCAGCGACAGGACAGAACCCTACGAGCAGTACTTC. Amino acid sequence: CTSSDRTEPYEQYF.

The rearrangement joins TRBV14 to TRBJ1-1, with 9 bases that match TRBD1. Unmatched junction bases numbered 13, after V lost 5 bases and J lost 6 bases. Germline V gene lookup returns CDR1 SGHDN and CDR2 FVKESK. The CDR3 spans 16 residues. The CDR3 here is CASSKIPGQGIAEAFF. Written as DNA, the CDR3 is TGTGCCAGCAGCAAAATTCCGGGACAGGGAATCGCTGAAGCTTTCTTT.

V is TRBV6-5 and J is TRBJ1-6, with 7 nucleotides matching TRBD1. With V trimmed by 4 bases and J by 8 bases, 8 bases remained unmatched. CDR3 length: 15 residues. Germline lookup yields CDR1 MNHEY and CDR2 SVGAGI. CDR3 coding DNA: TGTGCCAGCAGTTTTACAGGGGAAGGGCATTCACCCCTCCACTTT. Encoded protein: CASSFTGEGHSPLHF.

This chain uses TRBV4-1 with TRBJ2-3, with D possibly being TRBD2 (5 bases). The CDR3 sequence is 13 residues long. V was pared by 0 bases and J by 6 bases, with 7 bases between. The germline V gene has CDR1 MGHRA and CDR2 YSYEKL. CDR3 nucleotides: TGCGCCAGCAGCCAAGAATGGAGGGATACGCAGTATTTT. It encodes CASSQEWRDTQYF.

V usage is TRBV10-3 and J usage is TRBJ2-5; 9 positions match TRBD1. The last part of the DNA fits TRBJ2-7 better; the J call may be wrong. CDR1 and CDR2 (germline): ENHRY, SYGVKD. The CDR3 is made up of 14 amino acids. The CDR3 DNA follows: TGTGCCATCAGTACCGGGACAGGGACCTACGAGCAGTACTTC. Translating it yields CAISTGTGTYEQYF.

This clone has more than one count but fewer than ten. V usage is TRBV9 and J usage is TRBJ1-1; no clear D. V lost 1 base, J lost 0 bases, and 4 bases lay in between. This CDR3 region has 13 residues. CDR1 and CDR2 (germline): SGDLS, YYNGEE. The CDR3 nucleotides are TGTGCCAGCAGCGTACACATGAACACTGAAGCTTTCTTT. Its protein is CASSVHMNTEAFF. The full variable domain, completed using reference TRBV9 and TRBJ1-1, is DSGVTQTPKHLITATGQRVTLRCSPRSGDLSVYWYQQSLDQGLQFLIQYYNGEERAKGNILERFSAQQFPDLHSELNLSSLELGDSALYFCASSVHMNTEAFFGQGTRLTVV.

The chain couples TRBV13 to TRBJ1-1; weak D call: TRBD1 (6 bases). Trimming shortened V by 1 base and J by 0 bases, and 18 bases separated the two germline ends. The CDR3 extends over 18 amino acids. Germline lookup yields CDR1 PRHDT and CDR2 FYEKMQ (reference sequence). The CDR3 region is CASSLVPSGGAMNTEAFF. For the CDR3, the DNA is TGTGCCAGCAGCTTAGTACCAAGCGGGGGGGCTATGAACACTGAAGCTTTCTTT.

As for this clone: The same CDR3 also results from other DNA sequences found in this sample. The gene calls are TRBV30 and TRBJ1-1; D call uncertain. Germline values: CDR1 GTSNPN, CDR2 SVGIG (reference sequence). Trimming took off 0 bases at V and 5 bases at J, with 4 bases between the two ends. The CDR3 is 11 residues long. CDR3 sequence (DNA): TGTGCCTGGAGTGTTTTAACTGAAGCTTTCTTT. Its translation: CAWSVLTEAFF.

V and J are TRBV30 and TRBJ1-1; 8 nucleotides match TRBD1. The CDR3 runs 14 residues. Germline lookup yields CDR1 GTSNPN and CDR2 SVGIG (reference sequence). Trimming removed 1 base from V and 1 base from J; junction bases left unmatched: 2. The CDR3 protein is CAWSAGGKNTEAFF. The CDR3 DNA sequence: TGTGCCTGGAGTGCAGGGGGCAAGAACACTGAAGCTTTCTTT.

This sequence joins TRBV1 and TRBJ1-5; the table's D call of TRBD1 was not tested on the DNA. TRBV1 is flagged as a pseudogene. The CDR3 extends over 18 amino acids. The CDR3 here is CTLPPRDREGKGDQPQHF. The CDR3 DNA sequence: TGCACCCTTCCCCCCCGGGACAGGGAAGGTAAAGGTGATCAGCCCCAGCATTTT.

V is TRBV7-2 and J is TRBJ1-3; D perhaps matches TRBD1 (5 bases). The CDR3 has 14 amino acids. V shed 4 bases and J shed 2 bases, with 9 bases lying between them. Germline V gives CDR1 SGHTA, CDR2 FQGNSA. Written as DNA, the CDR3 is TGTGCCAGCAGCTCAGACAGTACTGGAAACACCATATATTTT. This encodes CASSSDSTGNTIYF.

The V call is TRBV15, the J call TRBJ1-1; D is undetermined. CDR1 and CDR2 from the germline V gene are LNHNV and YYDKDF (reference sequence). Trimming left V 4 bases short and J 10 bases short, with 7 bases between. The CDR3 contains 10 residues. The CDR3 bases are TGTGCCACCAGCAAACGGGGAGCTTTCTTT. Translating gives CATSKRGAFF.

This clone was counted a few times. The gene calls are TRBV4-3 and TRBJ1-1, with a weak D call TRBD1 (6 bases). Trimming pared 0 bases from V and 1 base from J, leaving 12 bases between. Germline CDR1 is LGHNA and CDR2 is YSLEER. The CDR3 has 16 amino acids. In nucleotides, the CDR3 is TGCGCCAGCAGCCAAGAACTGGGACACCAGAACACTGAAGCTTTCTTT. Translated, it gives CASSQELGHQNTEAFF.

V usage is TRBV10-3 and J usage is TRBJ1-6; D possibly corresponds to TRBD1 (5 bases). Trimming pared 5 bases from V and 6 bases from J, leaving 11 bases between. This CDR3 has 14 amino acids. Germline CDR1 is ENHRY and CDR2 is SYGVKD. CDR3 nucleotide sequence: TGTGCCATCAGTCTGCAGGGTTTTAATTCACCCCTCCACTTT. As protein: CAISLQGFNSPLHF.

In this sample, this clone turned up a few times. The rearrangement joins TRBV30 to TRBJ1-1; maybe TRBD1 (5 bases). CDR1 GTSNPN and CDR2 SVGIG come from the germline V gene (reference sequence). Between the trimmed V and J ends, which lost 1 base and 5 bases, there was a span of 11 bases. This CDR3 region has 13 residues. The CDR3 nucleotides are TGTGCCTGGAGTGCAGGGAGGCGGACTGAAGCTTTCTTT. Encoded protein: CAWSAGRRTEAFF.

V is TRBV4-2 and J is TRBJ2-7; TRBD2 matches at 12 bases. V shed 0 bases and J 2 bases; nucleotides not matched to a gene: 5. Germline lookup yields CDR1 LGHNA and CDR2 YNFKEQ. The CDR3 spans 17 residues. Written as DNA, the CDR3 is TGTGCCAGCAGCCAAGAGGCTAGCGGGAGGGTCCCCTACGAGCAGTACTTC. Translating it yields CASSQEASGRVPYEQYF.

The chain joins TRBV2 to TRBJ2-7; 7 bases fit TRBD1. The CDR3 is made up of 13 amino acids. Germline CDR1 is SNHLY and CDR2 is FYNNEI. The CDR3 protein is CVTSRGTLSEQYF. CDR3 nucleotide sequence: TGTGTCACCAGCAGGGGGACCCTCTCCGAGCAGTACTTC.

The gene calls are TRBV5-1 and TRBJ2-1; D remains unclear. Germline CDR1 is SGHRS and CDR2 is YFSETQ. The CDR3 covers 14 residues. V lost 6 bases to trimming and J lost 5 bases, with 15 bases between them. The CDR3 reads CASTTSVTNNEQFF. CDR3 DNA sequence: TGCGCCAGCACCACCTCTGTTACAAACAATGAGCAGTTCTTC.

The CDR3 sequence: CASRLQGNTIYF. CDR3 DNA: TGTGCCAGCAGATTACAGGGAAACACCATATATTTT. V usage is TRBV2 and J usage is TRBJ1-3; D gene uncertain. Germline V gene sequence: CDR1 SNHLY, CDR2 FYNNEI. Deletions cut 6 bases from V and 4 bases from J, with 7 bases between. There are 12 residues in the CDR3.

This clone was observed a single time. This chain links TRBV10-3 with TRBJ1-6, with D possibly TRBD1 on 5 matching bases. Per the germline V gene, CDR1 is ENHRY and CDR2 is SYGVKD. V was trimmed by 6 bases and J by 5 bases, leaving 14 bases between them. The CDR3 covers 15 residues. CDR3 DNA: TGTGCCATCAGGCCGGGGGGAGGGAATAATTCACCCCTCCACTTT. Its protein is CAIRPGGGNNSPLHF.